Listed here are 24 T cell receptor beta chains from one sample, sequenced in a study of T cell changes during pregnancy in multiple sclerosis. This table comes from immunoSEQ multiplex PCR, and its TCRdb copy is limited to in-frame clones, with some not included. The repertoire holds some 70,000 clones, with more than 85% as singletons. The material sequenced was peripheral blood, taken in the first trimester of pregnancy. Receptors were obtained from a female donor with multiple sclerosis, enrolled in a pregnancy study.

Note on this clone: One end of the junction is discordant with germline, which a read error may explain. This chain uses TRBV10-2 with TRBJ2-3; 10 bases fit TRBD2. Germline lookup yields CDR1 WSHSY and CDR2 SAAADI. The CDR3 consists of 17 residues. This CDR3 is CASSGGWVAGGTDTQYF. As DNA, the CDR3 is TGCGCCAGCAGTGGGGGCTGGGTAGCGGGGGGCACAGACACGCAGTATTTT.

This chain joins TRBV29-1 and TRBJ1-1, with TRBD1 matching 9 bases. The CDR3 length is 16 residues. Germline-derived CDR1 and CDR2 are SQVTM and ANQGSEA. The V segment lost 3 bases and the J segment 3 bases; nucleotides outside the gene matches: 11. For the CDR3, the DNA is TGCAGCGTTGAGTCCGTATTGGGACAGGGATACACTGAAGCTTTCTTT. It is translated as CSVESVLGQGYTEAFF. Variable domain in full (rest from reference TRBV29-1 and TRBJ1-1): SAVISQKPSRDICQRGTSLTIQCQVDSQVTMMFWYRQQPGQSLTLIATANQGSEATYESGFVIDKFPISRPNLTFSTLTVSNMSPEDSSIYLCSVESVLGQGYTEAFFGQGTRLTVV.

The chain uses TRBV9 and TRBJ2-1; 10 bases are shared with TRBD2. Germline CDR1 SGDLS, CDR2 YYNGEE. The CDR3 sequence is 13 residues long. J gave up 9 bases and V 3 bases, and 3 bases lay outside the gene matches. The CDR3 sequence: CASSGLAGVEQFF. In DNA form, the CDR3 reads TGTGCCAGCAGCGGGCTAGCGGGGGTTGAGCAGTTCTTC.

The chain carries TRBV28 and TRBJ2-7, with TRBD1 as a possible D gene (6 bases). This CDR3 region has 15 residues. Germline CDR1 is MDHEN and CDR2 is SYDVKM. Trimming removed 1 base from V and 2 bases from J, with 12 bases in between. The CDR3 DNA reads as TGTGCCAGCAGTTTATTAGGACAGATAGCCTACGAGCAGTACTTC. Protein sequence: CASSLLGQIAYEQYF.

The CDR3 is CASSLPLAGEDTQYF. CDR3 DNA: TGCGCCAGCAGCTTGCCGCTAGCGGGAGAAGATACGCAGTATTTT. This chain connects TRBV5-1 to TRBJ2-3; 10 positions match TRBD2. V lost 1 base, J lost 5 bases, and 4 bases stayed unmatched. Germline assignment: CDR1 SGHRS and CDR2 YFSETQ. The CDR3 consists of 15 residues.

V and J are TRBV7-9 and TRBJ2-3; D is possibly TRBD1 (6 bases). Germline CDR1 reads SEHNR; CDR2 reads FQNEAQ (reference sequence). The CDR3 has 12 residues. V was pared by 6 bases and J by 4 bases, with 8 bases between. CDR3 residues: CASRQGPDTQYF. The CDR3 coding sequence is TGTGCCAGCAGACAGGGCCCAGATACGCAGTATTTT.

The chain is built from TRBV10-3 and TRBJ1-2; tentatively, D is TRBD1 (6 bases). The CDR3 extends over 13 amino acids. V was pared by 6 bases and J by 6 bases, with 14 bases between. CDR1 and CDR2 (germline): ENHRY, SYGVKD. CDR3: CAISPGQGNGYTF. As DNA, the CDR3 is TGTGCCATCAGCCCGGGACAAGGGAATGGCTACACCTTC.

CDR3 coding DNA: TGTGCCAGCAGCTTGGGAGGGTTTAGCAATCAGCCCCAGCATTTT. It translates to CASSLGGFSNQPQHF. This chain joins TRBV5-6 and TRBJ1-5; D uncertain. V was shortened by 0 bases and J by 0 bases, with 7 bases between the two germline ends. CDR3 length equals 15 residues. Per germline, CDR1 SGHDT and CDR2 YYEEEE.

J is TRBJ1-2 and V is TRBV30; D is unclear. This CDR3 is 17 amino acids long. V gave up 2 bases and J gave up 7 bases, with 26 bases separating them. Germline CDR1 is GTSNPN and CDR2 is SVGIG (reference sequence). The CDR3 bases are TGTGCCTGGAGTATTTGGGTGCGACGGAGAGAGGACTCTGGCTACACCTTC. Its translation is CAWSIWVRRREDSGYTF.

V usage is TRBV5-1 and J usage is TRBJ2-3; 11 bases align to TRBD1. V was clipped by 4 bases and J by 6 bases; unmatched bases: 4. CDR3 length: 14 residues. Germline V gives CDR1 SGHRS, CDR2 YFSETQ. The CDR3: CASSTRTGGDTQYF. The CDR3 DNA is TGCGCCAGCAGCACGAGGACAGGGGGCGATACGCAGTATTTT.

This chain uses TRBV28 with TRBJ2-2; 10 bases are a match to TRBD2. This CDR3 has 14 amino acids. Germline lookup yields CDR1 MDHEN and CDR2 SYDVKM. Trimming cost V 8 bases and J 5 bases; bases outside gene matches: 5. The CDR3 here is CASRPSGSTGELFF. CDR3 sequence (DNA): TGTGCCAGCCGCCCTAGCGGGAGTACCGGGGAGCTGTTTTTT. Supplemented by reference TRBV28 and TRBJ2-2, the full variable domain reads DVKVTQSSRYLVKRTGEKVFLECVQDMDHENMFWYRQDPGLGLRLIYFSYDVKMKEKGDIPEGYSVSREKKERFSLILESASTNQTSMYLCASRPSGSTGELFFGEGSRLTVL.

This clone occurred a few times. The CDR3 bases are TGTGCCTGGAGCTCCGGGACAGGTGGCTACACCTTC. It codes for CAWSSGTGGYTF. This rearrangement joins TRBV30 to TRBJ1-2; 8 bases map to TRBD1. J gave up 7 bases and V 3 bases, and 4 bases lay outside the gene matches. The CDR3 consists of 12 residues. Germline assignment: CDR1 GTSNPN and CDR2 SVGIG (reference sequence).

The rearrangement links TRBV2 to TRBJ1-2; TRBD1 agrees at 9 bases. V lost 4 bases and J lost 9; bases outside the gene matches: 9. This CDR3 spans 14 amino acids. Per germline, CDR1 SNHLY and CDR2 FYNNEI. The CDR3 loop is CASSGSDRGISYTF. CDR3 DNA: TGTGCCAGCAGTGGATCAGACAGGGGGATTAGCTACACCTTC.

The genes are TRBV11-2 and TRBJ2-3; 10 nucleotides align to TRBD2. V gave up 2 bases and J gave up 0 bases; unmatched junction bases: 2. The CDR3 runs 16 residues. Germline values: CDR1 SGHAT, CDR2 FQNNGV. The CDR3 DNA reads TGTGCCAGCAGCTTACTGACTAGCGGGAGCACAGATACGCAGTATTTT. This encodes CASSLLTSGSTDTQYF.

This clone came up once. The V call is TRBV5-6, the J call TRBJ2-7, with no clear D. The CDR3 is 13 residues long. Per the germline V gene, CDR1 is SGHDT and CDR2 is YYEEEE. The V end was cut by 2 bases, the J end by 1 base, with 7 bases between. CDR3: CASSFPLSYEQYF. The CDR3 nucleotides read TGTGCCAGCAGCTTCCCTCTTTCCTACGAGCAGTACTTC.

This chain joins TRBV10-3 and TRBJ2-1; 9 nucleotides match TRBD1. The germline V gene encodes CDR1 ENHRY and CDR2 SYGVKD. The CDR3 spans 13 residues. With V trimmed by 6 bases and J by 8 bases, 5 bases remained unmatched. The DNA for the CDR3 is TGTGCCATCAGGGGGACAGGGTCGGATGAGCAGTTCTTC. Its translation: CAIRGTGSDEQFF.

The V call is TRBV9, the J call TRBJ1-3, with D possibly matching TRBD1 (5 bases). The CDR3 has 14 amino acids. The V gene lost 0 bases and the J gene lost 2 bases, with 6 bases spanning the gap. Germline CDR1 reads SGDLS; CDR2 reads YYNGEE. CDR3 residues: CASSVEGTGNTIYF. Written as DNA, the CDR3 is TGTGCCAGCAGCGTAGAGGGGACTGGAAACACCATATATTTT.

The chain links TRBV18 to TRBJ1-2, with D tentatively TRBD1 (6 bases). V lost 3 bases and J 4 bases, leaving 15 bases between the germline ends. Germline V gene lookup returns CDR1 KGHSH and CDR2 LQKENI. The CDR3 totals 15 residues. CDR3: CASSPNLDRIYGYTF. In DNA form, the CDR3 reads TGTGCCAGCTCACCCAACCTGGACAGAATCTATGGCTACACCTTC.

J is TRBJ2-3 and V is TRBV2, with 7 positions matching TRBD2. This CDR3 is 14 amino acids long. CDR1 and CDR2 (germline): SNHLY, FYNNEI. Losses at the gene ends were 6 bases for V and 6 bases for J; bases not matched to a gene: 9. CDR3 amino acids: CASRERLAADTQYF. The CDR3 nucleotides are TGTGCCAGCAGGGAGCGACTAGCTGCTGATACGCAGTATTTT.

CDR3 loop: CASARTSGGPAGSFEQYF. Written as DNA, the CDR3 is TGTGCCAGCGCCCGGACTAGCGGGGGCCCCGCGGGTAGTTTCGAGCAGTACTTC. The chain has TRBV2 and TRBJ2-7; TRBD2 matches at 13 bases. This CDR3 has 18 amino acids. Germline V CDR1 and CDR2: SNHLY, FYNNEI. J gave up 6 bases and V 8 bases, and 19 bases lay outside the gene matches.

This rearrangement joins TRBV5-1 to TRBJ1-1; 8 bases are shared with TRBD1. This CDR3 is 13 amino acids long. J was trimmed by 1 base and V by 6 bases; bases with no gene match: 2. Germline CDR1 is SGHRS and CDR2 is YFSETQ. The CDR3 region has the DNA TGCGCCAGCAAGGGACAGGCGAACACTGAAGCTTTCTTT. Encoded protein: CASKGQANTEAFF.

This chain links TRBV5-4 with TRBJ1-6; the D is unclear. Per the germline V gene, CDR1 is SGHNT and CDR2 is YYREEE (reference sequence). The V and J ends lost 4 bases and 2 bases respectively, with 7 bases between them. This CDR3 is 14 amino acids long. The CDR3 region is CASSGSTYNSPLHF. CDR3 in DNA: TGTGCCAGCAGCGGCAGTACCTATAATTCACCCCTCCACTTT.

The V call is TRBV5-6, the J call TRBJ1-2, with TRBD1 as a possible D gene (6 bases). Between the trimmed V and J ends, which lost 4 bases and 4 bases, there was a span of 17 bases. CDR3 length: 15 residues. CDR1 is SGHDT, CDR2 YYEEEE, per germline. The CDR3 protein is CASSAPRTETYGYTF. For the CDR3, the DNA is TGTGCCAGCAGCGCTCCCCGGACAGAGACCTATGGCTACACCTTC.

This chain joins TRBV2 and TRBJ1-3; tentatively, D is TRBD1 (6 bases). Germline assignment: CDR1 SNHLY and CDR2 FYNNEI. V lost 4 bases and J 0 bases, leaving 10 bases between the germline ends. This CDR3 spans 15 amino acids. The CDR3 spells CASSVDRNSGNTIYF. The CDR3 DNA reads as TGTGCCAGCAGTGTGGACAGAAACTCTGGAAACACCATATATTTT.